These 30 T cell receptor beta chains were all obtained from the same sample, sequenced in a study of T cells after yellow fever vaccination. A single record per CDR3 protein comes from TCRdb applying MiXCR to the 5' RACE reads. The data show about 350,000 distinct CDR3 sequences, with approximately 12% seen just once and 3% to 4% held by the top ten. The material was CD4+ T cells sorted from PBMCs, obtained 15 days after the yellow fever booster vaccination. Receptors were obtained from a man between 18 and 29 years old who received the YFV17D yellow fever vaccine.

This clonotype was found a few times. This chain links TRBV6-5 with TRBJ1-2; D call uncertain. The CDR3 spans 14 residues. Deletions cut 5 bases from V and 9 bases from J, with 19 bases between. Per germline, CDR1 MNHEY and CDR2 SVGAGI. CDR3: CASSRTSQRGSYTF. CDR3 nucleotide sequence: TGTGCCAGCAGTCGAACCTCCCAACGAGGCAGCTACACCTTC.

The gene calls are TRBV3-1 and TRBJ1-1; D uncertain. Germline values: CDR1 LGHDT, CDR2 YNNKEL (reference sequence). The CDR3 loop spans 13 amino acids. Between the trimmed V and J ends, which lost 3 bases and 1 base, there was a span of 6 bases. The CDR3 protein is CASSHATNTEAFF. For the CDR3, the DNA is TGTGCCAGCAGCCATGCAACGAACACTGAAGCTTTCTTT.

The V gene is TRBV18, the J gene TRBJ1-1; TRBD1 agrees at 7 bases. The germline CDR1 and CDR2 sequences are KGHSH and LQKENI. CDR3 size: 15 residues. V gave up 1 base and J gave up 1 base; unmatched junction bases: 3. CDR3 sequence reads: CASSPRGQQNTEAFF. CDR3 nucleotide sequence: TGTGCCAGCTCACCACGGGGACAGCAGAACACTGAAGCTTTCTTT.

This clonotype has just a few counts. The J gene is TRBJ2-3, the V gene TRBV7-3; D call uncertain. Germline V gene lookup returns CDR1 SGHTA and CDR2 FQGTGA. Trimming removed 4 bases at V and 4 bases at J, with 6 bases between. CDR3 length equals 12 residues. CDR3 in amino acids: CASSSRADTQYF. CDR3 bases: TGTGCCAGCAGCTCCAGAGCAGATACGCAGTATTTT.

CDR3 nucleotides: TGTGCCAGCAGTGCGGCCGGGAACTATGGCTACACCTTC. Encoded protein: CASSAAGNYGYTF. The chain joins TRBV6-5 to TRBJ1-2; D unclear. The V and J ends lost 5 bases and 2 bases respectively, with 9 bases between them. The CDR3 totals 13 residues. From germline, CDR1 is MNHEY and CDR2 SVGAGI.

This clonotype appeared a few times. The chain is built from TRBV20-1 and TRBJ2-5, with 9 bases identical to TRBD2. The CDR3 spans 17 residues. V was clipped by 3 bases and J by 5 bases; unmatched bases: 16. Germline-derived CDR1 and CDR2 are DFQATT and SNEGSKA (reference sequence). DNA for the CDR3: TGCAGTGCTAGCCCCGAGTACCTGCGGGGGGGGCAGGAGACCCAGTACTTC. Translation: CSASPEYLRGGQETQYF.

The J gene is TRBJ2-2, the V gene TRBV9, with D maybe TRBD1 (6 bases). Germline CDR1 and CDR2: SGDLS and YYNGEE. V was clipped by 1 base and J by 6 bases, with 13 bases between them. The CDR3 sequence is 15 residues long. DNA for the CDR3: TGTGCCAGCAGCGTACGAGGGGACACGCCCGGGGAGCTGTTTTTT. Its protein product is CASSVRGDTPGELFF. Using reference TRBV9 and TRBJ2-2 for the parts outside the CDR3, the full variable domain is DSGVTQTPKHLITATGQRVTLRCSPRSGDLSVYWYQQSLDQGLQFLIQYYNGEERAKGNILERFSAQQFPDLHSELNLSSLELGDSALYFCASSVRGDTPGELFFGEGSRLTVL.

This clonotype was counted a few times. The V gene is TRBV4-2, the J gene TRBJ2-2, with 13 bases lining up with TRBD2. The V segment lost 1 base and the J segment 2 bases; nucleotides outside the gene matches: 4. This CDR3 spans 18 amino acids. Germline CDR1 is LGHNA and CDR2 is YNFKEQ. For the CDR3, the DNA is TGTGCCAGCAGCCAAGGACTAGCGGGGGGCCCCAACACCGGGGAGCTGTTTTTT. Translation: CASSQGLAGGPNTGELFF.

This clonotype has just a few counts. This CDR3 is CSVDIAGLSTDTQYF. CDR3 sequence (DNA): TGCAGCGTTGATATAGCGGGGCTCAGCACAGATACGCAGTATTTT. V gene TRBV20-1 combines with J gene TRBJ2-3, with 8 positions matching TRBD2. The CDR3 length is 15 residues. From germline, CDR1 is DFQATT and CDR2 SNEGSKA (reference sequence).

This clonotype was seen at least ten times. This sequence joins TRBV5-1 and TRBJ2-1; 8 nucleotides align to TRBD1. With V trimmed by 4 bases and J by 9 bases, 9 bases remained unmatched. This CDR3 contains 14 residues. Germline assignment: CDR1 SGHRS and CDR2 YFSETQ. In DNA form, the CDR3 reads TGCGCCAGCAGCCCTGGACAGGGCGATAGTGAGCAGTTCTTC. It codes for CASSPGQGDSEQFF.

The genes are TRBV6-2 or TRBV6-3 and TRBJ2-2; 9 nucleotides align to TRBD1. Germline V gene lookup returns CDR1 MNHEY and CDR2 SVGEGT. With 8 bases clipped from V and 3 bases from J, the junction kept 7 bases outside the gene matches. The CDR3 runs to 15 residues. The CDR3 DNA is TGTGCCAGCCAGGACAGGGGTTATGACACCGGGGAGCTGTTTTTT. It specifies CASQDRGYDTGELFF.

The chain combines TRBV7-2 with TRBJ2-1; D may be TRBD1 (7 bases). The CDR3 contains 15 residues. Looked up from germline, CDR1 is SGHTA and CDR2 is FQGNSA. With 2 bases removed from V and 5 bases from J, the gap between germline ends came to 13 bases. This CDR3 is CASSLQGGVNNEQFF. The CDR3 DNA is TGTGCCAGCAGCTTACAGGGGGGCGTCAACAATGAGCAGTTCTTC.

This clonotype has a handful of counts. The chain carries TRBV5-1 and TRBJ2-5; 8 bases line up with TRBD2. The CDR3 sequence is 18 residues long. Germline V gives CDR1 SGHRS, CDR2 YFSETQ. The J segment lost 0 bases and the V segment lost 0 bases, leaving 10 bases of the junction unmatched. CDR3: CASSLAGGGGRYQETQYF. The CDR3, as DNA: TGCGCCAGCAGCTTGGCCGGAGGCGGGGGGCGGTACCAAGAGACCCAGTACTTC.

This sequence joins TRBV20-1 and TRBJ2-1; D ambiguous. CDR3 length: 13 residues. Germline V gene sequence: CDR1 DFQATT, CDR2 SNEGSKA (reference sequence). Trimming removed 5 bases at V and 3 bases at J, with 11 bases between. CDR3 DNA sequence: TGCAGTGCTGCTTACCCCCTCTACAATGAGCAGTTCTTC. This gives the protein CSAAYPLYNEQFF.

The chain combines TRBV6-2 or TRBV6-3 with TRBJ2-1; TRBD1 matches at 10 bases. Germline-derived CDR1 and CDR2 are MNHEY and SVGEGT. The CDR3 contains 21 residues. The ends lost 3 bases at V and 4 bases at J; junction bases unmatched: 21. DNA for the CDR3: TGTGCCAGCAGTTATACCCGAGGGACAGGGGTAGTGGGTTATCGGTACAATGAGCAGTTCTTC. It codes for CASSYTRGTGVVGYRYNEQFF.

CDR3 amino acids: CASSLVRGDEQYF. DNA of the CDR3: TGCGCCAGCAGCTTGGTTAGGGGGGACGAGCAGTACTTC. V is TRBV5-1 and J is TRBJ2-7; D assignment may be TRBD1 or TRBD2 (6 bases each). The CDR3 contains 13 residues. Germline V gene sequence: CDR1 SGHRS, CDR2 YFSETQ. V dropped 0 bases and J dropped 5 bases, with 9 bases sitting between them.

The table lists this clonotype with a few counts. The rearrangement links TRBV7-2 to TRBJ2-3, with D possibly matching TRBD1 (6 bases). V was pared by 2 bases and J by 7 bases, with 16 bases between. From germline, CDR1 is SGHTA and CDR2 FQGNSA. The CDR3 has 15 amino acids. CDR3 protein: CASSLSWGRENTQYF. The CDR3, as DNA: TGTGCCAGCAGCTTATCCTGGGGGCGAGAAAATACGCAGTATTTT.

The genes are TRBV6-7 and TRBJ1-5, with a weak D call TRBD1 (5 bases). TRBV6-7 is placed among ORFs of uncertain function. The CDR3 extends over 19 amino acids. V dropped 6 bases and J dropped 0 bases, with 24 bases sitting between them. The CDR3 spells CASSKEPQGHRVSNQPQHF. The CDR3 DNA sequence: TGTGCCAGCAGCAAAGAACCGCAGGGCCATAGAGTTAGCAATCAGCCCCAGCATTTT.

The chain couples TRBV7-2 to TRBJ1-1; D is uncertain. Germline CDR1 and CDR2: SGHTA and FQGNSA. Trimming pared 5 bases from V and 1 base from J, leaving 8 bases between. This CDR3 comprises 13 residues. As DNA, the CDR3 is TGTGCCAGCAGCACCCAGGCGAACACTGAAGCTTTCTTT. This gives the protein CASSTQANTEAFF.

The gene calls are TRBV19 and TRBJ2-6; perhaps TRBD2 as D (5 bases). Trimming cost V 6 bases and J 0 bases, with 9 bases left between them. The CDR3 is made up of 15 amino acids. The germline V gene has CDR1 LNHDA and CDR2 SQIVND (reference sequence). The DNA for the CDR3 is TGTGCCAGTAGCGGGGTCAGCTCTGGGGCCAACGTCCTGACTTTC. It translates to CASSGVSSGANVLTF.

The rearrangement uses TRBV20-1 and TRBJ2-7, with TRBD2 as a possible D gene (6 bases). The CDR3 runs 15 residues. Germline loops: CDR1 DFQATT, CDR2 SNEGSKA (reference sequence). V was cut by 6 bases and J by 2 bases, with 20 bases left in between. The CDR3: CSARTGGSLTYEQYV. The CDR3 region has the DNA TGCAGTGCCAGAACCGGGGGTTCCCTCACCTACGAGCAGTACGTC.

V usage is TRBV9 and J usage is TRBJ2-7; no firm D call. Germline CDR1 SGDLS, CDR2 YYNGEE. V dropped 5 bases and J dropped 3 bases, with 12 bases sitting between them. This CDR3 has 13 amino acids. The CDR3 loop reads CASSFQLGYEQYF. CDR3 nucleotide sequence: TGTGCCAGCAGTTTCCAGTTGGGCTACGAGCAGTACTTC.

The table lists this clonotype with many counts. This chain uses TRBV6-5 with TRBJ1-5; D is unresolved. The V gene lost 6 bases and the J gene lost 4 bases, with 10 bases spanning the gap. The CDR3 loop spans 13 amino acids. Germline V gives CDR1 MNHEY, CDR2 SVGAGI. The CDR3 DNA reads TGTGCCAGCAGGCCTAATGGGAATCAGCCCCAGCATTTT. It yields the protein CASRPNGNQPQHF.

The chain combines TRBV9 with TRBJ1-1; possibly TRBD1 for D (5 bases). The V end lost 0 bases, the J end lost 3 bases, and 9 bases lay between the germline ends. This CDR3 is built from 14 residues. Germline loops: CDR1 SGDLS, CDR2 YYNGEE. The CDR3 sequence is CASSVDGGDTEAFF. DNA of the CDR3: TGTGCCAGCAGCGTAGATGGGGGGGACACTGAAGCTTTCTTT.

This clonotype was picked up a small number of times. V is TRBV3-1 and J is TRBJ2-1; the D gene is possibly TRBD1 (5 bases). CDR3 size: 13 residues. V was shortened by 0 bases and J by 6 bases, with 6 bases between the two germline ends. Germline CDR1 and CDR2: LGHDT and YNNKEL (reference sequence). The CDR3 here is CASSQDRGNEQFF. The CDR3 coding sequence is TGTGCCAGCAGCCAAGATAGGGGCAATGAGCAGTTCTTC.

This clonotype was counted ten times or more. The genes are TRBV15 and TRBJ2-7, with TRBD1 identical over 9 bases. The CDR3 spans 14 residues. V dropped 3 bases and J dropped 5; count of bases not matched to a gene: 5. Germline V gives CDR1 LNHNV, CDR2 YYDKDF (reference sequence). The DNA of the CDR3 is TGTGCCACCAGCAGGGGACAGGGTAGGGACGAGCAGTACTTC. The encoded protein is CATSRGQGRDEQYF.

This clonotype was detected a few times. The chain has TRBV19 and TRBJ2-7; D is uncertain. V dropped 5 bases and J dropped 1 base, with 12 bases sitting between them. Germline V gene lookup returns CDR1 LNHDA and CDR2 SQIVND (reference sequence). This CDR3 has 14 residues. The CDR3 loop is CASSPTDVSYEQYF. In DNA form, the CDR3 reads TGTGCCAGTAGTCCGACGGACGTATCCTACGAGCAGTACTTC.

This clonotype has only a few counts. The rearrangement uses TRBV10-3 and TRBJ2-3; 9 bases are shared with TRBD2. The length of the CDR3 is 16 residues. Germline V gene lookup returns CDR1 ENHRY and CDR2 SYGVKD. Unmatched junction bases numbered 4, after V lost 2 bases and J lost 1 base. Here the CDR3 reads CAISERVAGGTDTQYF. Written as DNA, the CDR3 is TGTGCCATCAGTGAGCGGGTAGCGGGAGGCACAGATACGCAGTATTTT.

This clonotype was detected many times. This chain uses TRBV4-1 with TRBJ1-5, with TRBD1 as a possible D gene (6 bases). Trimming shortened V by 0 bases and J by 2 bases, and 8 bases separated the two germline ends. The CDR3 is 15 residues long. CDR1 and CDR2 (germline): MGHRA, YSYEKL. CDR3 amino acids: CASSQDWTGNQPQHF. CDR3 nucleotide sequence: TGCGCCAGCAGCCAAGATTGGACAGGCAATCAGCCCCAGCATTTT.

The rearrangement joins TRBV7-2 to TRBJ2-1; the D gene is possibly TRBD1 (5 bases). CDR1 is SGHTA, CDR2 FQGNSA, per germline. The CDR3 consists of 16 residues. V lost 4 bases and J 4 bases, leaving 17 bases between the germline ends. In nucleotides, the CDR3 is TGTGCCAGCAGCTACAATATGGCTGGGGCATACAATGAGCAGTTCTTC. Protein product: CASSYNMAGAYNEQFF.